This T cell receptor (beta chain) was captured in a study of Graves' ophthalmopathy and Graves' hyperthyroidism. Germline V lookup: CDR1 MDHEN, CDR2 SYDVKM. CDR3 length: 15 residues. Trimming removed 7 bases from V and 0 bases from J; junction bases left unmatched: 4. This clonotype was observed many times. RNA served as the template for amplifying TCR beta CDR3 regions. The first round was an RT-PCR with HTBI primers, and the second round was a multiplex PCR. TCRdb recomputed calls from the multiplex PCR reads with MiXCR, one row per CDR3 protein. The sample lists about 210,000 distinct CDR3 sequences, approximately 29% occurring once.

The TCR was taken from a man aged 45-60 years with Graves' ophthalmopathy. The V call is TRBV28, the J call TRBJ1-1, with 11 nucleotides matching TRBD1. Input material: peripheral blood. CDR3 amino acids: CASKGTGGMNTEAFF. The CDR3 DNA is TGTGCCAGCAAGGGGACAGGGGGGATGAACACTGAAGCTTTCTTT.